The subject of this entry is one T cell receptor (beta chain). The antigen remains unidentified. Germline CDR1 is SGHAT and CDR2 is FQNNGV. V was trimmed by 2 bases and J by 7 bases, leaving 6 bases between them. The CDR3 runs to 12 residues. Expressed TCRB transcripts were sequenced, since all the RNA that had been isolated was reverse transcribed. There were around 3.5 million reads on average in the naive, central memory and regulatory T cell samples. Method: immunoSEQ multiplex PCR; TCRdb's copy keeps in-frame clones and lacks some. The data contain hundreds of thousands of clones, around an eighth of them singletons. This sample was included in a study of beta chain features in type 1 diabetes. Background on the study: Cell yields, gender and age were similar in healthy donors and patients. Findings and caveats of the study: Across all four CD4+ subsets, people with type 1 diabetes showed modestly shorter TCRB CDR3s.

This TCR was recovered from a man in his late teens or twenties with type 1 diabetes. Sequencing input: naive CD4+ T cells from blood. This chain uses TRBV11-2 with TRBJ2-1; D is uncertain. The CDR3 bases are TGTGCCAGCAGCTTAATCTGGAATGAGCAGTTCTTC. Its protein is CASSLIWNEQFF.